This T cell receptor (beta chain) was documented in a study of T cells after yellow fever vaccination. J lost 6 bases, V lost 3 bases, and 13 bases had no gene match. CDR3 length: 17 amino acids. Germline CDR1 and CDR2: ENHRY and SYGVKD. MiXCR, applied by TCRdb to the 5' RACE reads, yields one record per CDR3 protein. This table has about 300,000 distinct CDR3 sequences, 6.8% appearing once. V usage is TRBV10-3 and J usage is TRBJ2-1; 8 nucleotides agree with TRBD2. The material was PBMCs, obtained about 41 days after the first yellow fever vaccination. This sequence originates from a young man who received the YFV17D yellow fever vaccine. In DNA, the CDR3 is TGTGCCATCAGTGACCCCTCTTTCGGGGGGGGAGCCAATGAGCAGTTCTTC. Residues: CAISDPSFGGGANEQFF.